This TCR beta chain appears in the sequencing data of a study of T cells expressing NK-cell markers. About the study: Eight donors were sequenced, seven testing HCMV-seropositive and one testing seronegative.

Researchers built TCR beta cDNA using 5'RACE template switching with UMIs. TCRdb reprocessed the 5' RACE reads, keeping one entry per CDR3 protein, no DNA. This listing includes about 110,000 distinct CDR3 sequences. The CDR3 loop spans 13 amino acids. Germline lookup yields CDR1 SGHDT and CDR2 YYEEEE. Sequenced sample: blood T cells: a sorted CD56 or NKG2C T cell subset, CD4+ or CD8+ T cells, or bulk PBMC T cells (not recorded which). This receptor was obtained from a woman aged 18 to 75 in good health. The chain employs TRBV5-6 and TRBJ1-4. This CDR3 is CASSNATNEKLFF.